This T cell receptor (beta chain) was identified during a study of metastatic and nonmetastatic thyroid tumors. For the study at large: Malignant thyroid and benign thyroid patients provided blood and tumor or nodule tissue whose repertoires were compared.

Thyroid surgery was preceded by no treatment in any patient. This clone is a singleton in its sample. Its antigen remains unidentified. Whole-study findings and limits: The reported finding was significantly higher TCR beta diversity in malignant thyroid tumors relative to benign nodules, in blood and tumor.

The CDR3 is 15 residues long. V lost 4 bases to trimming and J lost 1 base; unmatched junction nucleotides: 7. CDR1 and CDR2 from the germline V gene are SGHTA and FQGNSA. In the original analysis: The study's classifier, a distant-metastasis tool for papillary thyroid cancer, was built using CDR3 differences across clinicopathological groups. MiXCR reprocessed the PCR reads for TCRdb. The authors' filters were not applied to this entry. The sample contains more than 10,000 clones, roughly 31% of which appear only once. J is TRBJ2-7 and V is TRBV7-2, with 7 bases aligning to TRBD2. The clonotype comes from a male donor with papillary thyroid cancer or a benign thyroid nodule (not recorded which). Some clones in this sample may be carry-over from other donors' samples. The sample consisted of tumor tissue. CDR3 DNA: TGTGCCAGCAGCTCCTCTAGCGGTACTTCCTACGAGCAGTACTTC. Translating gives CASSSSSGTSYEQYF.